The 32 T cell receptor beta chains reported below all come from one sample, sequenced in a study of T cell changes during pregnancy in multiple sclerosis. The protocol was immunoSEQ multiplex PCR, while the TCRdb copy is restricted to in-frame clones and leaves out a portion. The table has 35,000 to 50,000 clones, roughly 93% seen once. Sample: PBMCs (not recorded whether the cells were cultured). The receptors originated from a female donor with multiple sclerosis, enrolled in a pregnancy study.

This chain joins TRBV18 and TRBJ1-3; 9 positions match TRBD1. Germline CDR1 KGHSH, CDR2 LQKENI. The CDR3 length is 16 residues. Trimming removed 4 bases from V and 6 bases from J; junction bases left unmatched: 10. CDR3 sequence (DNA): TGTGCCAGCTCACTCTTTCCGGGACAGGGTACAAACACCATATATTTT. It codes for CASSLFPGQGTNTIYF.

This clone showed up just a few times. The gene calls are TRBV5-6 and TRBJ1-2; no firm D call. Trimming removed 2 bases from V and 1 base from J, with 9 bases in between. CDR3 length: 14 amino acids. Per germline, CDR1 SGHDT and CDR2 YYEEEE. The chain's CDR3 is CASSFTQSNYGYTF. The CDR3 DNA sequence: TGTGCCAGCAGCTTTACCCAGAGTAACTATGGCTACACCTTC.

J is TRBJ2-7 and V is TRBV5-1; D not resolved. Germline V lookup: CDR1 SGHRS, CDR2 YFSETQ. Trimming pared 0 bases from V and 2 bases from J, leaving 9 bases between. CDR3 size: 14 residues. CDR3 region: CASSLDGSPYEQYF. CDR3 nucleotide sequence: TGCGCCAGCAGCTTGGATGGCAGCCCCTACGAGCAGTACTTC. The whole variable domain, filled in from reference TRBV5-1 and TRBJ2-7, reads KAGVTQTPRYLIKTRGQQVTLSCSPISGHRSVSWYQQTPGQGLQFLFEYFSETQRNKGNFPGRFSGRQFSNSRSEMNVSTLELGDSALYLCASSLDGSPYEQYFGPGTRLTVT.

V is TRBV28 and J is TRBJ1-1; D unresolved. The germline V and J ends were trimmed by 5 bases and 0 bases, with 10 bases remaining between them. Germline-derived CDR1 and CDR2 are MDHEN and SYDVKM. The CDR3 has 14 amino acids. CDR3 residues: CASSGVDLNTEAFF. As DNA, the CDR3 is TGTGCCAGCAGTGGTGTTGATTTGAACACTGAAGCTTTCTTT. Full variable domain (remainder filled in from reference TRBV28 and TRBJ1-1): DVKVTQSSRYLVKRTGEKVFLECVQDMDHENMFWYRQDPGLGLRLIYFSYDVKMKEKGDIPEGYSVSREKKERFSLILESASTNQTSMYLCASSGVDLNTEAFFGQGTRLTVV.

This clone was counted a few times. The V call is TRBV5-1, the J call TRBJ2-2, with 8 bases matching TRBD2. The CDR3 has 15 amino acids. V shed 4 bases, J shed 6 bases, and the junction held 8 bases outside the gene matches. CDR1 SGHRS and CDR2 YFSETQ come from the germline V gene. Here the CDR3 DNA reads TGCGCCAGCAGCCACCCGGGAGGGGATCCCGGGGAGCTGTTTTTT. Residues: CASSHPGGDPGELFF.

The rearrangement links TRBV7-9 to TRBJ2-5; tentatively, D is TRBD1 (5 bases). This CDR3 has 12 amino acids. Between the trimmed V and J ends, which lost 0 bases and 6 bases, there was a span of 5 bases. Germline CDR1 SEHNR, CDR2 FQNEAQ (reference sequence). The CDR3, as DNA: TGTGCCAGCAGCTTAGCGGGGCAGACCCAGTACTTC. It specifies CASSLAGQTQYF.

The chain combines TRBV28 with TRBJ1-1; no clear D. Per germline, CDR1 MDHEN and CDR2 SYDVKM. The CDR3 consists of 13 residues. Trimming cost V 5 bases and J 1 base, with 8 bases left between them. DNA of the CDR3: TGTGCCAGCAGTCGGGAGGGGAACACTGAAGCTTTCTTT. Protein sequence: CASSREGNTEAFF. Drawing the rest from reference TRBV28 and TRBJ1-1, the complete variable domain is DVKVTQSSRYLVKRTGEKVFLECVQDMDHENMFWYRQDPGLGLRLIYFSYDVKMKEKGDIPEGYSVSREKKERFSLILESASTNQTSMYLCASSREGNTEAFFGQGTRLTVV.

The gene calls are TRBV30 and TRBJ2-2; a weak D match, TRBD1 (6 bases). V was pared by 5 bases and J by 2 bases, with 27 bases between. CDR3 length: 19 residues. CDR1 and CDR2 (germline): GTSNPN, SVGIG (reference sequence). CDR3 residues: CAWDRGGAAYKGNTGELFF. CDR3 bases: TGTGCCTGGGACCGAGGGGGAGCGGCTTATAAGGGCAACACCGGGGAGCTGTTTTTT.

This chain uses TRBV7-9 with TRBJ2-2; 7 bases match TRBD2. Germline values: CDR1 SEHNR, CDR2 FQNEAQ (reference sequence). Unmatched junction bases numbered 3, after V lost 1 base and J lost 4 bases. CDR3 length: 15 amino acids. For the CDR3, the DNA is TGTGCCAGCAGCTTAGTTGGCGGGAGCACCGGGGAGCTGTTTTTT. Translated: CASSLVGGSTGELFF.

This rearrangement joins TRBV10-1 to TRBJ2-4; no firm D call. Germline loops: CDR1 WNHNN, CDR2 SYGVQD (reference sequence). CDR3 size: 15 residues. Trimming removed 4 bases at V and 0 bases at J, with 10 bases between. The DNA of the CDR3 is TGCGCCAGCAGTGTCGGTGGGGTAGCCAAAAACATTCAGTACTTC. Translated, it gives CASSVGGVAKNIQYF.

This chain uses TRBV5-4 with TRBJ2-5; TRBD2 matches 7 bases. Germline V gives CDR1 SGHNT, CDR2 YYREEE (reference sequence). Trimming at V came to 0 bases and at J to 4 bases, leaving 0 bases not matched to a gene. The CDR3 contains 13 residues. CDR3 sequence reads: CASSLVAGETQYF. DNA of the CDR3: TGTGCCAGCAGCTTGGTAGCGGGAGAGACCCAGTACTTC. Based on the CDR3 plus reference TRBV5-4 and TRBJ2-5, the full variable domain is ETGVTQSPTHLIKTRGQQVTLRCSSQSGHNTVSWYQQALGQGPQFIFQYYREEENGRGNFPPRFSGLQFPNYSSELNVNALELDDSALYLCASSLVAGETQYFGPGTRLLVL.

This chain links TRBV4-1 with TRBJ2-7; D is undetermined. This CDR3 spans 14 amino acids. Trimming removed 0 bases at V and 0 bases at J, with 6 bases between. CDR1 and CDR2 (germline): MGHRA, YSYEKL. CDR3 in DNA: TGCGCCAGCAGCCAAGACCCTAGCTCCTACGAGCAGTACTTC. Translating gives CASSQDPSSYEQYF.

The rearrangement joins TRBV6-5 to TRBJ2-5; 8 nucleotides line up with TRBD1. The CDR3 contains 15 residues. V shed 2 bases, J shed 4 bases, and the junction held 6 bases outside the gene matches. In germline, CDR1 is MNHEY, CDR2 SVGAGI. The CDR3, as DNA: TGTGCCAGCAGTTACCTCCGGACAGGGCGAGAGACCCAGTACTTC. It codes for CASSYLRTGRETQYF.

The gene calls are TRBV6-6 and TRBJ2-7; no definite D call. Germline V lookup: CDR1 MNHNY, CDR2 SVGAGI (reference sequence). The CDR3 is 15 residues long. Trimming took off 6 bases at V and 0 bases at J, with 15 bases between the two ends. The CDR3 DNA is TGTGCCAGCAGCCCGGAGACTTACCGCTCCTACGAGCAGTACTTC. The encoded protein is CASSPETYRSYEQYF.

The CDR3 DNA sequence: TGTGCCAGGGTGACGGTGGATACGCAGTATTTT. It is translated as CARVTVDTQYF. The chain is built from TRBV9 and TRBJ2-3, with D unresolved. The CDR3 is 11 amino acids. Deletions cut 8 bases from V and 6 bases from J, with 10 bases between. CDR1 is SGDLS, CDR2 YYNGEE, per germline.

V is TRBV5-1 and J is TRBJ2-3; D unresolved. This CDR3 contains 13 residues. The germline CDR1 and CDR2 sequences are SGHRS and YFSETQ. With 7 bases removed from V and 5 bases from J, the gap between germline ends came to 14 bases. The CDR3 coding sequence is TGCGCCAGCCGCATCCTCTCGGGAGATACGCAGTATTTT. This encodes CASRILSGDTQYF.

V gene TRBV7-2 combines with J gene TRBJ2-5; D gene ambiguous. V lost 4 bases and J lost 3, with 6 bases in between. The length of the CDR3 is 12 residues. CDR1 is SGHTA and CDR2 is FQGNSA in the germline V gene. The CDR3 loop reads CASSSDKETQYF. The CDR3 nucleotides read TGTGCCAGCAGCTCCGACAAAGAGACCCAGTACTTC. The entire variable domain, with the rest obtained from reference TRBV7-2 and TRBJ2-5, is as follows: GAGVSQSPSNKVTEKGKDVELRCDPISGHTALYWYRQSLGQGLEFLIYFQGNSAPDKSGLPSDRFSAERTGGSVSTLTIQRTQQEDSAVYLCASSSDKETQYFGPGTRLLVL.

The chain is built from TRBV27 and TRBJ2-7, with D hard to call. Trimming removed 8 bases at V and 2 bases at J, with 7 bases between. CDR3 length: 11 amino acids. Germline CDR1 is MNHEY and CDR2 is SMNVEV (reference sequence). The CDR3 sequence: CASHPTYEQYF. For the CDR3, the DNA is TGTGCCAGCCACCCCACCTACGAGCAGTACTTC.

This clone was detected a few times. The chain carries TRBV7-9 and TRBJ1-1; D is ambiguous. The CDR3 length is 9 residues. CDR1 and CDR2 (germline): SEHNR, FQNEAQ (reference sequence). V shed 3 bases and J shed 10 bases, with 3 bases lying between them. CDR3 amino acids: CASSFIAFF. CDR3 DNA: TGTGCCAGCAGCTTTATAGCTTTCTTT.

The rearrangement links TRBV5-1 to TRBJ1-5; the D is unclear. Trimming removed 4 bases at V and 0 bases at J, with 8 bases between. This CDR3 region has 14 residues. CDR1 SGHRS and CDR2 YFSETQ come from the germline V gene. This CDR3 is CASSPDYSNQPQHF. DNA of the CDR3: TGCGCCAGCAGCCCCGACTATAGCAATCAGCCCCAGCATTTT.

The rearrangement joins TRBV30 to TRBJ2-7; 7 positions match TRBD1. V trimming: 2 bases; J trimming: 1 base; junction bases outside the gene matches: 5. CDR1 and CDR2 (germline): GTSNPN, SVGIG (reference sequence). This CDR3 is 14 amino acids long. As DNA, the CDR3 is TGTGCCTGGAGTCAGGGGGTTGGTTCCTACGAGCAGTACTTC. Its translation: CAWSQGVGSYEQYF.

The V call is TRBV27, the J call TRBJ2-1, with unresolved D. CDR3 size: 16 residues. V was shortened by 5 bases and J by 3 bases, with 17 bases between the two germline ends. Germline assignment: CDR1 MNHEY and CDR2 SMNVEV (reference sequence). CDR3 in amino acids: CASSTKPQHNYNEQFF. CDR3 DNA sequence: TGTGCCAGCAGTACCAAGCCGCAGCATAACTACAATGAGCAGTTCTTC.

V usage is TRBV4-1 and J usage is TRBJ2-5, with D hard to call. The V and J ends lost 3 bases and 4 bases respectively, with 18 bases between them. The CDR3 runs 16 residues. CDR1 is MGHRA and CDR2 is YSYEKL in the germline V gene. This CDR3 is CASSQDDGYVGETQYF. The CDR3 nucleotides read TGCGCCAGCAGCCAGGACGACGGATACGTAGGAGAGACCCAGTACTTC.

V gene TRBV6-5 combines with J gene TRBJ1-1; D remains ambiguous. CDR1 is MNHEY and CDR2 is SVGAGI in the germline V gene. Trimming cost V 6 bases and J 5 bases, with 13 bases left between them. The CDR3 consists of 13 residues. The CDR3 DNA sequence: TGTGCCAGCAGGCCGGCGGGTCGTACTGAAGCTTTCTTT. Translating it yields CASRPAGRTEAFF.

The chain is built from TRBV10-3 and TRBJ1-1; possibly TRBD1 for D (6 bases). Germline values: CDR1 ENHRY, CDR2 SYGVKD. V was cut by 3 bases and J by 1 base, with 15 bases left in between. This CDR3 comprises 16 residues. The CDR3 is CAISDPSGASNTEAFF. In DNA, the CDR3 is TGTGCCATCAGTGACCCGTCAGGGGCCTCGAACACTGAAGCTTTCTTT.

The rearrangement links TRBV18 to TRBJ2-1, with D perhaps TRBD2 (5 bases). The germline CDR1 and CDR2 sequences are KGHSH and LQKENI. CDR3 length equals 14 residues. The ends were cut back, 3 bases at V and 6 bases at J, with 12 bases in the middle. Here the CDR3 DNA reads TGTGCCAGCTCACCCGGAGGTCGGGCCAATGAGCAGTTCTTC. Amino acid sequence: CASSPGGRANEQFF.

The CDR3 bases are TGTGCCAGCAGCTTAGGTCTTGACGTCACCGGGGAGCTGTTTTTT. Protein: CASSLGLDVTGELFF. The J gene is TRBJ2-2, the V gene TRBV11-1; D is undetermined. The CDR3 covers 15 residues. Germline V gene data show CDR1 as SGHAT and CDR2 as FQDESV (reference sequence). The V end was cut by 1 base, the J end by 4 bases, with 10 bases between.

This chain uses TRBV5-1 with TRBJ1-1; possibly TRBD1 for D (5 bases). The V gene's germline CDR1 is SGHRS and CDR2 YFSETQ. With 0 bases removed from V and 4 bases from J, the gap between germline ends came to 16 bases. There are 16 residues in the CDR3. For the CDR3, the DNA is TGCGCCAGCAGCTTGGGGGACGACGGGGGTATCACTGAAGCTTTCTTT. Its protein is CASSLGDDGGITEAFF.

This chain links TRBV28 with TRBJ2-7; 8 bases agree with TRBD2. CDR1 MDHEN and CDR2 SYDVKM come from the germline V gene. The CDR3 runs 14 residues. Trimming removed 5 bases from V and 2 bases from J; junction bases left unmatched: 5. The CDR3: CASSRRTSTYEQYF. In DNA form, the CDR3 reads TGTGCCAGCAGTCGAAGGACTAGCACCTACGAGCAGTACTTC.

The chain joins TRBV12-5 to TRBJ2-2; D ambiguous. The germline V and J ends were trimmed by 8 bases and 7 bases, with 5 bases remaining between them. Per the germline V gene, CDR1 is LGHNT and CDR2 is FRNRAP. CDR3 length: 10 amino acids. In DNA form, the CDR3 reads TGTGCTAGTTGGGGCGGGGAGCTGTTTTTT. Protein product: CASWGGELFF.

The chain links TRBV5-1 to TRBJ2-1, with D maybe TRBD2 (6 bases). The CDR3 is made up of 16 amino acids. With 1 base removed from V and 4 bases from J, the gap between germline ends came to 15 bases. CDR1 SGHRS and CDR2 YFSETQ come from the germline V gene. CDR3 DNA sequence: TGCGCCAGCAGCTTGTATGAGTGGGCGGGATACAATGAGCAGTTCTTC. It yields the protein CASSLYEWAGYNEQFF.

This chain joins TRBV18 and TRBJ2-2; possibly TRBD1 or TRBD2 for D (6 bases each). This CDR3 has 16 amino acids. Germline V CDR1 and CDR2: KGHSH, LQKENI. With 2 bases removed from V and 6 bases from J, the gap between germline ends came to 16 bases. CDR3 in DNA: TGTGCCAGCTCACCATTCCAGGGGACTGGCGCCGGGGAGCTGTTTTTT. Its protein is CASSPFQGTGAGELFF.